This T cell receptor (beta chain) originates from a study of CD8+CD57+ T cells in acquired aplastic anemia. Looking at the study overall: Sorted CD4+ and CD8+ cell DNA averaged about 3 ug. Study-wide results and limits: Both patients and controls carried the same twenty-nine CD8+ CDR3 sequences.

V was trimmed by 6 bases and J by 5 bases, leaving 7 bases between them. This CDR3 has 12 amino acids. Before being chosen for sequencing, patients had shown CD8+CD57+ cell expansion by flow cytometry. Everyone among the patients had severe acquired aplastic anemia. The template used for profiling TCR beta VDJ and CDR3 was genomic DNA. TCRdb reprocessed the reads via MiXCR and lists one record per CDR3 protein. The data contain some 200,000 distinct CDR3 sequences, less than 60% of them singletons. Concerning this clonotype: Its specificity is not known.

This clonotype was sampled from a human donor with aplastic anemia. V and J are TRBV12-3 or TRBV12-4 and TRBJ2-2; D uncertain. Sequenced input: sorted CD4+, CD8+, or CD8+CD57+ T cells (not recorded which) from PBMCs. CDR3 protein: CASRPSTGELFF. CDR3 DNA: TGTGCCAGCAGGCCGTCTACCGGGGAGCTGTTTTTT.